The clone carrying this T cell receptor (beta chain) was detected only a few times. The antigen remains undetermined. The sample originates from a study of cytomegalovirus exposure and HLA in healthy donors. Findings of the study overall: A highly shared variant cluster was judged a likely technical artifact.

Primers included in the PCR were 60 Vbeta and 13 Jbeta primers. Using immunoSEQ multiplex PCR, the repertoire was profiled, and TCRdb retains in-frame clones only, with some absent. The sample lists fewer than 200,000 clones; 70% to 80% were seen once. The sequence derives from a man aged 25-40 years in good health and CMV-seronegative. The sample taken for sequencing was PBMCs.

The CDR3 nucleotides read TGTGCCGGAGGGACGTACGAGCAGTACTTC. This codes for CAGGTYEQYF. This rearrangement joins TRBV18 to TRBJ2-7; a weak D match, TRBD2 (6 bases). Trimming removed 11 bases from V and 4 bases from J, with 9 bases in between. This CDR3 is 10 amino acids long. CDR1 KGHSH and CDR2 LQKENI come from the germline V gene.